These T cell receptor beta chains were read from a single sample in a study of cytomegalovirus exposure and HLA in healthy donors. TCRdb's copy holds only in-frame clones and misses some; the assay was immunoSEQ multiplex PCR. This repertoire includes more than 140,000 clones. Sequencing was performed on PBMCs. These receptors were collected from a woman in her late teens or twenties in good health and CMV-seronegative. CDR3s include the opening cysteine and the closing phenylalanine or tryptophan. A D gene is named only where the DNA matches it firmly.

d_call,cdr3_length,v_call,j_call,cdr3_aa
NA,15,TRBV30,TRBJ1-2,CARKPNTYPNYGYTF
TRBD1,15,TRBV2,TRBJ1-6,CASRGPGQGNSPLHF
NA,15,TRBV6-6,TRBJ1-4,CASSPTGAKYEKLFF
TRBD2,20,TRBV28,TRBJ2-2,CASSLPGLAGGPGNTGELFF
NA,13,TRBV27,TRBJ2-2,CASMDTGFGELFF
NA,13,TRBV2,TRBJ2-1,CASSGGPYNEQFF
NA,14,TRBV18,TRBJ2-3,CASSPQRGTDTQYF
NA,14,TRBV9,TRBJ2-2,CASTVLDYPGELFF
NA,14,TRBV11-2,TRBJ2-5,CASSLAWLQETQYF
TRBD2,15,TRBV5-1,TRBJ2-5,CASSLLTSGQETQYF
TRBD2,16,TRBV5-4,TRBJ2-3,CASSFDGGGGSDTQYF
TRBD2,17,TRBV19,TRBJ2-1,CASTPSGRLRSYNEQFF
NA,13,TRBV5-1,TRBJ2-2,CASSLGDTGELFF
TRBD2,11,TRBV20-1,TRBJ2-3,CSTLAGDTQYF
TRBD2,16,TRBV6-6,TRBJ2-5,CASSPGLAGGGETQYF
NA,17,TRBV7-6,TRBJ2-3,CASSLPRDSRRTDTQYF
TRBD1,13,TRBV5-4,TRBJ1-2,CASNDRANYGYTF
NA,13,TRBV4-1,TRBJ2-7,CASSLTAAYEQYF
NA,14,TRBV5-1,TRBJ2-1,CASSGGSGDLQEFF
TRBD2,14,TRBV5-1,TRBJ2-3,CASHASGSTDTQYF
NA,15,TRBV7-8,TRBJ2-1,CASSDRPSSYNEQFF
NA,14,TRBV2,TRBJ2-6,CASAWASGANVLTF
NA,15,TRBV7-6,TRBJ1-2,CASSPWSQVDYGYTF
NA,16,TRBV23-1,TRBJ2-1,CASSQFNRWVYNEQFF
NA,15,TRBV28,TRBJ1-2,CASSFTGSHPYGYTF
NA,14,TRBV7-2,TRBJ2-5,CASSQRPSPETQYF
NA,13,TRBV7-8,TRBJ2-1,CASSWDFNNEQFF
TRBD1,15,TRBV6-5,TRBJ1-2,CASSFRQGASYGYTF
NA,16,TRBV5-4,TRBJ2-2,CASSLDQGSNTGELFF
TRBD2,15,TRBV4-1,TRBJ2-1,CASSAWTREGGEQFF
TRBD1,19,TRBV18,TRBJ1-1,CASSPSQGGRGARGTEAFF
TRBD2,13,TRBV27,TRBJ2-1,CASSRLAWNEQFF
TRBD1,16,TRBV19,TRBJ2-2,CASSDRVFGNTGELFF
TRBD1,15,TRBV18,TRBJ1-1,CASSPPGQGGTEAFF
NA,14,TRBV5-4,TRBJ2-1,CASSMTSFYNEQFF
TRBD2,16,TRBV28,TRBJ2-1,CASSTPTSGRGVGQFF
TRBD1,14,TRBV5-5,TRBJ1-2,CASSLGRGGNGYTF
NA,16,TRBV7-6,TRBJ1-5,CASSSGTDYSNQPQHF
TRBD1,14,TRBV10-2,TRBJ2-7,CASIDRDRGTEQYF
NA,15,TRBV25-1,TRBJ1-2,CASTPRAGANYGYTF
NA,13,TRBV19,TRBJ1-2,CASSIESGYGYTF
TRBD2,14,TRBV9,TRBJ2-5,CASSVTSERGTQYF
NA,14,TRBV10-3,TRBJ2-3,CAISTGTAIDTQYF
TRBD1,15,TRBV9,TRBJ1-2,CASSPGTGRESGYTF
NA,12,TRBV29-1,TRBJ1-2,CSVENTADGYTF
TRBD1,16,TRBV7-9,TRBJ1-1,CASSPHRGPQNTEAFF
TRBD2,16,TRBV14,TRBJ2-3,CASSRTAGGSTDTQYF
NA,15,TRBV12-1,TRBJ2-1,CASSFGPSGSHEQFF
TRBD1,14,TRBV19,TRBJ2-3,CASSEQGAQNTQYF